This T cell receptor beta chain was recovered during a study of blood T cell repertoires in COVID-19. About the study: Specimens from acute and convalescent COVID-19 originated in the United States, Italy and Spain. The cDNA or gDNA used as material had been derived from T cells, B-cell-depleted T cells, or PBMCs.

The V end lost 0 bases, the J end lost 6 bases, and 15 bases lay between the germline ends. Germline CDR1 and CDR2: SGHRS and YFSETQ. CDR3 size: 15 residues. Original analysis: Using reference gene primer amplification, nucleated cell counts were estimated. Using immunoSEQ multiplex PCR, the repertoire was profiled, and TCRdb retains in-frame clones only, with some absent. V, J and clone size are taken as reported in that table, and D and trimming were inferred from the DNA itself. The sample lists approximately 170,000 clones, around 82% occurring once. This chain uses TRBV5-1 with TRBJ1-2; TRBD1 is a possible D gene (5 bases). Material for sequencing was peripheral blood. The TCR sequence derives from a woman between 65 and 79 years old who had recovered from COVID-19. CDR3 in amino acids: CASSLGVGGENGYTF. CDR3 nucleotides: TGCGCCAGCAGCTTGGGAGTTGGGGGGGAGAATGGCTACACCTTC.